These 3 T cell receptor beta chains came from one sample sequenced in a study of blood T cells in healthy people across ages (dated by TCRdb to about 2015). The library was built by means of 5' RACE. Sequencing took place on an Illumina HiSeq 2500. A second about 6 to 11 cycle PCR used a sample-barcoded 5' primer and a J-beta primer mix. TCRdb's own reprocessing of the public reads used fastp at Q25 and MiXCR and kept productive beta chains. Each CDR3 protein appears once, grouped with its most common genes and DNA. This sample has over a million distinct CDR3 sequences in its table, and about 45% of those were observed once. The top ten constitute around 4% of the sample. Material for sequencing was blood. The source is a woman between 18 and 29 years old in good health.

This clonotype has a handful of counts. This chain joins TRBV27 and TRBJ2-7; D is uncertain. Germline loops: CDR1 MNHEY, CDR2 SMNVEV (reference sequence). V shed 0 bases and J shed 1 base, with 10 bases lying between them. The CDR3 runs to 15 residues. The CDR3 reads CASSLSRQPSYEQYF. CDR3 DNA: TGTGCCAGCAGTTTATCGAGGCAGCCTTCCTACGAGCAGTACTTC.

This clonotype was seen a few times. The V gene is TRBV5-1, the J gene TRBJ1-1; D is possibly TRBD1 (6 bases). CDR3 length equals 13 residues. Germline V gene sequence: CDR1 SGHRS, CDR2 YFSETQ. V lost 3 bases to trimming and J lost 12 bases, with 18 bases between them. The CDR3 DNA is TGCGCCAGCAGCTGGGGCGCGGGGGGCGAAACTTTCTTT. It encodes CASSWGAGGETFF.

This sequence joins TRBV7-9 and TRBJ2-7; D may be TRBD1 or TRBD2 (5 bases each). Germline CDR1 is SEHNR and CDR2 is FQNEAQ (reference sequence). The CDR3 runs to 14 residues. The V end was cut by 3 bases, the J end by 2 bases, with 11 bases between. The CDR3 loop is CASSLGVRPYEQYF. The DNA for the CDR3 is TGTGCCAGCAGCTTGGGGGTCAGACCCTACGAGCAGTACTTC.